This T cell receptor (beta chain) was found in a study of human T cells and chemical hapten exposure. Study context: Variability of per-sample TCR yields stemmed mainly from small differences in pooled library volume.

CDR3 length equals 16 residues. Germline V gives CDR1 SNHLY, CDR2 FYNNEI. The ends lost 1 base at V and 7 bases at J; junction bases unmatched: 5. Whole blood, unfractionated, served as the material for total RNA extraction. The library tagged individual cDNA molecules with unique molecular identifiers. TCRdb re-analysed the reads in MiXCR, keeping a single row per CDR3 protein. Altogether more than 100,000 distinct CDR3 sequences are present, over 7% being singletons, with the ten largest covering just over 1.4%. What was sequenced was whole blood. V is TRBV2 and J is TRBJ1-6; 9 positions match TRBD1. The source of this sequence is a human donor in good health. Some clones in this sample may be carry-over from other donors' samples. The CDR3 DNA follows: TGTGCCAGCAGTGAAGGGACAGGGGCCTCGAATTCACCCCTCCACTTT. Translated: CASSEGTGASNSPLHF.